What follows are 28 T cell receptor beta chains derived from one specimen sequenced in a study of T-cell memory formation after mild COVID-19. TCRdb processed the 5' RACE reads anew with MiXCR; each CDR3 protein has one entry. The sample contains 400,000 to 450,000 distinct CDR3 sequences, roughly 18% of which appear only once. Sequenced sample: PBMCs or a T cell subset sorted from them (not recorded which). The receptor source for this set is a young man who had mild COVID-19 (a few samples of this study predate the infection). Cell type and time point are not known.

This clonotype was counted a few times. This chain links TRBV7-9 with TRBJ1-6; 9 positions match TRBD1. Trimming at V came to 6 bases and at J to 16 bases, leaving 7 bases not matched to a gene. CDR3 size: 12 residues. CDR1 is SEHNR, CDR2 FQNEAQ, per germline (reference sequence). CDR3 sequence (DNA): TGTGCCAGCAGAGCCGGGACAGGGAGGCTCCACTTT. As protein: CASRAGTGRLHF. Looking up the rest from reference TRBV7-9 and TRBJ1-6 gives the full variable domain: DTGVSQNPRHKITKRGQNVTFRCDPISEHNRLYWYRQTLGQGPEFLTYFQNEAQLEKSRLLSDRFSAERPKGSFSTLEIQRTEQGDSAMYLCASRAGTGRLHFGNGTRLTVT.

The CDR3 nucleotides read TGTGCCAGCAGTTGGCAAGAGCAAGAGACCCAGTACTTC. Its protein is CASSWQEQETQYF. The V gene is TRBV6-6, the J gene TRBJ2-5; D not certain. The CDR3 runs to 13 residues. The V end lost 4 bases, the J end lost 2 bases, and 8 bases lay between the germline ends. Per the germline V gene, CDR1 is MNHNY and CDR2 is SVGAGI (reference sequence).

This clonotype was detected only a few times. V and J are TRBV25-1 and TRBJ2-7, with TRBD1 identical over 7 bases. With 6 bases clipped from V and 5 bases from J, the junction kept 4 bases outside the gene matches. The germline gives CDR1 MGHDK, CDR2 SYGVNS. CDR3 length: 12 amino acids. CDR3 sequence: CASRGGLHEQYF. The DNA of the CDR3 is TGTGCCAGCAGAGGGGGCCTCCACGAGCAGTACTTC.

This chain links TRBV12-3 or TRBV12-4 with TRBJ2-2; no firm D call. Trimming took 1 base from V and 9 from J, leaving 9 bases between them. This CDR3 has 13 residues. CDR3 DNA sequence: TGTGCCAGCAGTTTAGGCCGACACTGGGAGCTGTTTTTT. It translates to CASSLGRHWELFF.

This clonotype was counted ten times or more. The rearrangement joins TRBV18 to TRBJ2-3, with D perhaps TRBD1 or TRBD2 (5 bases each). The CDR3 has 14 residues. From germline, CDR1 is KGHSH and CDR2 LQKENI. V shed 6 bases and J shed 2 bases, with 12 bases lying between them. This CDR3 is CASSRGTDTDTQYF. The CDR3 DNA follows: TGTGCCAGCTCCCGAGGGACCGACACAGATACGCAGTATTTT.

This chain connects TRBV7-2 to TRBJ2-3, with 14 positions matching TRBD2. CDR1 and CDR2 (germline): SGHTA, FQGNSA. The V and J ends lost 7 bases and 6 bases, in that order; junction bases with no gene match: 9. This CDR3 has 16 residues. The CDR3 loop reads CASIRGLAGGTDTQYF. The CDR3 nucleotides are TGTGCCAGCATCCGAGGACTAGCGGGGGGTACGGATACGCAGTATTTT.

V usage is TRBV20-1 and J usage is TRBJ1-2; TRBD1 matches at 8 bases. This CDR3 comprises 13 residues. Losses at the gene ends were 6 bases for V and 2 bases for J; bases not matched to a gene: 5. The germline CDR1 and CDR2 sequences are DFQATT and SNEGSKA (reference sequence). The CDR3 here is CSAWTGFNYGYTF. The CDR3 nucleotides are TGCAGTGCATGGACAGGGTTCAACTATGGCTACACCTTC.

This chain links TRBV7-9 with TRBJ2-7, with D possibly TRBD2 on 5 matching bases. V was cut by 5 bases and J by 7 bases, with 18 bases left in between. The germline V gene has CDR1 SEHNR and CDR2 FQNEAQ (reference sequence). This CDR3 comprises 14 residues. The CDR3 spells CASSPAGDWKEQYF. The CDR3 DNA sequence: TGTGCCAGCAGCCCCGCGGGTGATTGGAAAGAGCAGTACTTC. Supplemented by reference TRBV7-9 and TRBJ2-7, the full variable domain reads DTGVSQNPRHKITKRGQNVTFRCDPISEHNRLYWYRQTLGQGPEFLTYFQNEAQLEKSRLLSDRFSAERPKGSFSTLEIQRTEQGDSAMYLCASSPAGDWKEQYFGPGTRLTVT.

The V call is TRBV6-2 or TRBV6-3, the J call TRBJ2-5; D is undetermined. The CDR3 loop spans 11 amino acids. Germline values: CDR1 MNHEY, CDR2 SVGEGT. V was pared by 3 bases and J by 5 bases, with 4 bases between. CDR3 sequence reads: CASSYYETQYF. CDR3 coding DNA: TGTGCCAGCAGTTATTACGAGACCCAGTACTTC.

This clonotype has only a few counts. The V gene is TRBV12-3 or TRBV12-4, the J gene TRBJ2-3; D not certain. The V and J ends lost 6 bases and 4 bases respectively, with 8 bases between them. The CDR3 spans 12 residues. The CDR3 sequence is CASSVGADTQYF. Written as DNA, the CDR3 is TGTGCCAGCAGCGTGGGTGCAGATACGCAGTATTTT.

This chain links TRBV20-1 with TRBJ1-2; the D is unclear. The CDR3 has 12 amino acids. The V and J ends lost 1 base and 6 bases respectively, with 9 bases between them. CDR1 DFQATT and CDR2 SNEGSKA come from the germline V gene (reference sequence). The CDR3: CSARGRGNGYTF. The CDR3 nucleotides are TGCAGTGCTAGAGGTCGAGGAAATGGCTACACCTTC.

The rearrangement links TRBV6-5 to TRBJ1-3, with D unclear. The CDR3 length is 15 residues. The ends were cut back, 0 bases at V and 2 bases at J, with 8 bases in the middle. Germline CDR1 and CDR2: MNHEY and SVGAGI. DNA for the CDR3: TGTGCCAGCAGTTACTCGATAGGGACTGGAAACACCATATATTTT. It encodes CASSYSIGTGNTIYF.

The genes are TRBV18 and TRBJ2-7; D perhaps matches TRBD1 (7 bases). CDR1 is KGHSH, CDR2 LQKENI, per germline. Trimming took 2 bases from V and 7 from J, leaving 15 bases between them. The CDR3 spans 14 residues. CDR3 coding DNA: TGTGCCAGCTCACCAATGGCAGGGGGGCGGGAGCAGTACTTC. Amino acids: CASSPMAGGREQYF.

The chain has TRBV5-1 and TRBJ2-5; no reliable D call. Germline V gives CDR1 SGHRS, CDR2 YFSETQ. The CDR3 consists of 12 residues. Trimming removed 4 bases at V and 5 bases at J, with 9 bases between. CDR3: CASSGTTETQYF. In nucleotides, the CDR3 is TGCGCCAGCAGCGGTACGACGGAGACCCAGTACTTC. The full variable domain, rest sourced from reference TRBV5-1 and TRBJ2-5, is KAGVTQTPRYLIKTRGQQVTLSCSPISGHRSVSWYQQTPGQGLQFLFEYFSETQRNKGNFPGRFSGRQFSNSRSEMNVSTLELGDSALYLCASSGTTETQYFGPGTRLLVL.

The CDR3 spells CASRQLVTYEQYF. The CDR3 region has the DNA TGTGCCAGCAGGCAACTAGTTACCTACGAGCAGTACTTC. The genes are TRBV11-2 and TRBJ2-7, with a weak D call TRBD2 (5 bases). Germline V gene data show CDR1 as SGHAT and CDR2 as FQNNGV. The CDR3 runs to 13 residues. Between the trimmed V and J ends, which lost 6 bases and 2 bases, there was a span of 11 bases. The complete variable domain, with remaining parts taken from reference TRBV11-2 and TRBJ2-7, reads EAGVAQSPRYKIIEKRQSVAFWCNPISGHATLYWYQQILGQGPKLLIQFQNNGVVDDSQLPKDRFSAERLKGVDSTLKIQPAKLEDSAVYLCASRQLVTYEQYFGPGTRLTVT.

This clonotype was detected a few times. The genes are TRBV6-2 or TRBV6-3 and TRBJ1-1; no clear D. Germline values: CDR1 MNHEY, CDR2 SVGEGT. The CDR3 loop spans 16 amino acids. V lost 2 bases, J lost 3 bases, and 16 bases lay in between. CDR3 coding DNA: TGTGCCAGCAGTTACGGGTTACGGGGAAGAGACACTGAAGCTTTCTTT. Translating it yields CASSYGLRGRDTEAFF.

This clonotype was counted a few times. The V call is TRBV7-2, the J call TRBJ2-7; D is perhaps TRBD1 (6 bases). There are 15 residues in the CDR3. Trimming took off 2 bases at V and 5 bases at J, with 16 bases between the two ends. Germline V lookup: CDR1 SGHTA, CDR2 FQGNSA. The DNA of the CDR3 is TGTGCCAGCAGCTTATCGGGCAGGGGCAGGGACGAGCAGTACTTC. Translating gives CASSLSGRGRDEQYF. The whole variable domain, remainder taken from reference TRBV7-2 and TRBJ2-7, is GAGVSQSPSNKVTEKGKDVELRCDPISGHTALYWYRQSLGQGLEFLIYFQGNSAPDKSGLPSDRFSAERTGGSVSTLTIQRTQQEDSAVYLCASSLSGRGRDEQYFGPGTRLTVT.

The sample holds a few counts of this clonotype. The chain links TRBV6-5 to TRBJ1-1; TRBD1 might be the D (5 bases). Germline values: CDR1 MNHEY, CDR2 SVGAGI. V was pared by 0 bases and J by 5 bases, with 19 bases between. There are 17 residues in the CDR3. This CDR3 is CASSYSPGRRSETEAFF. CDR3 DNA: TGTGCCAGCAGTTACTCGCCAGGGAGGAGATCGGAGACTGAAGCTTTCTTT.

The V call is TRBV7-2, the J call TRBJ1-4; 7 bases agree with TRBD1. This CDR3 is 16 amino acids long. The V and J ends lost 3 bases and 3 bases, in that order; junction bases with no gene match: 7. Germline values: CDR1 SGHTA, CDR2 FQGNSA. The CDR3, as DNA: TGTGCCAGCAGCTTGGCCCCGGGACAGCCTAATGAAAAACTGTTTTTT. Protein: CASSLAPGQPNEKLFF.

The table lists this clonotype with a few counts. The DNA of the CDR3 is TGTGCCAGCAGGGGCGCCGGGACAGGGGGCTTGTGGGGCTACACCTTC. This gives the protein CASRGAGTGGLWGYTF. The chain employs TRBV12-3 or TRBV12-4 and TRBJ1-2; 12 bases map to TRBD1. The CDR3 length is 16 residues. V was pared by 6 bases and J by 8 bases, with 13 bases of the junction left unmatched.

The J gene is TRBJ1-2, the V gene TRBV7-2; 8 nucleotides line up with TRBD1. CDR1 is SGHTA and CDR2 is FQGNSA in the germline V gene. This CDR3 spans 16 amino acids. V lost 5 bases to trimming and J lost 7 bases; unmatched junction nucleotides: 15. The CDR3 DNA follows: TGTGCCAGCAGCCGCCGACGAACAGGGGGATTCGGTGGCTACACCTTC. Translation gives CASSRRRTGGFGGYTF.

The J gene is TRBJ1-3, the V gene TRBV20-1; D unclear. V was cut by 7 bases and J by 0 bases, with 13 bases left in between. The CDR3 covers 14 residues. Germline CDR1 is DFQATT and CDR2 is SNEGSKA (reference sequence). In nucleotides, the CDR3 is TGCAGTGGTCTGGACGGTCGCTCTGGAAACACCATATATTTT. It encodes CSGLDGRSGNTIYF.

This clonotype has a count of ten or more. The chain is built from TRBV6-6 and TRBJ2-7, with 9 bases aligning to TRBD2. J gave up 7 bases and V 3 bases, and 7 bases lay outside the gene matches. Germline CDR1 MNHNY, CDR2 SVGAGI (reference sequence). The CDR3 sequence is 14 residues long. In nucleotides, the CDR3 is TGTGCCAGCAGTTATGGTAGCGGGGGTGGGGAGCAGTACTTC. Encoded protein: CASSYGSGGGEQYF.

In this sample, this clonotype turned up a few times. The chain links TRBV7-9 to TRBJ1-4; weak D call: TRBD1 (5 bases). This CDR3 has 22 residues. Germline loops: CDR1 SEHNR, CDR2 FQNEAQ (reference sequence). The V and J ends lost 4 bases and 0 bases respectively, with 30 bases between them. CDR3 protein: CASSYGRLRGASTNATNEKLFF. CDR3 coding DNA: TGTGCCAGCAGCTACGGACGTCTGCGGGGCGCCTCGACGAATGCAACTAATGAAAAACTGTTTTTT.

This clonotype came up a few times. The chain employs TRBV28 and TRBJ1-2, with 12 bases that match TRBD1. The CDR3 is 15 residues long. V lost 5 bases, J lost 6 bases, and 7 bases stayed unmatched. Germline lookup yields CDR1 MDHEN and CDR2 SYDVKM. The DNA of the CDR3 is TGTGCCAGCAGTCTCCCGGGACAGGGGGCCGATGGCTACACCTTC. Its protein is CASSLPGQGADGYTF.

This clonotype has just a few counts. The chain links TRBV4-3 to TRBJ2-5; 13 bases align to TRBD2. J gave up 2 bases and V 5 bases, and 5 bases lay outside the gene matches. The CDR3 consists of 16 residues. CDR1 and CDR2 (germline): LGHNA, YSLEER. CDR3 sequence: CASSVGLAGEQETQYF. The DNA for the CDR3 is TGCGCCAGCAGCGTTGGACTAGCGGGGGAGCAAGAGACCCAGTACTTC.

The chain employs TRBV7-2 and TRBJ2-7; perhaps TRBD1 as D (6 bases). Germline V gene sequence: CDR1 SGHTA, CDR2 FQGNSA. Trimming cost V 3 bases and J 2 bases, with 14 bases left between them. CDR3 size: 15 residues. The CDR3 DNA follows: TGTGCCAGCAGCTTGGACTGGGACACCACCTACGAGCAGTACTTC. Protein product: CASSLDWDTTYEQYF.

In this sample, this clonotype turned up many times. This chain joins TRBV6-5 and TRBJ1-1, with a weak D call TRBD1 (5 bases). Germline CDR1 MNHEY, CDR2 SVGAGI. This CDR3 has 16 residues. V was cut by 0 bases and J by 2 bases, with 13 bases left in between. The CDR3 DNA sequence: TGTGCCAGCAGTTACTCGTTCAGGGTAGGCAACACTGAAGCTTTCTTT. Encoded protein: CASSYSFRVGNTEAFF.